Listed here is a single T cell receptor beta chain. This receptor's antigen is unknown. Base qualities are not at hand, and no much larger clone is one base apart. The entry originates in a study of blood T cell repertoires in COVID-19 (dated by TCRdb to 2018 to 2020). In terms of the full investigation: Samples from collaborators originated in the United States, Italy and Spain and spanned both the acute and convalescent phases of COVID-19. The prospective study material was composed of cDNA or gDNA derived from T cells, B-cell-depleted T cells, or PBMCs. Subjects who had been exposed to COVID-19, were actively infected with it, or had recovered from it provided the deeply sampled blood TCRbeta repertoires that made up the dataset. The repertoires were made available in a free public database intended to serve as a resource for research on the immune response to SARS-CoV-2. Samples were obtained from the ongoing ImmuneRACE study (first 160 participants) and from 1,000 to 1,500 subjects provided by 6 global collaborators. Nearly every sample came with metadata listing a de-identified subject ID, COVID-19 status, age in years and sex. Where available, HLA class I and class II types were obtained from metadata supplied by the sample provider rather than from assay-based typing.

The paper as a whole reports these results and caveats: Clinical and demographic metadata were provided uncurated, with the amount varying by source and participant.

The immunoSEQ Assay, a bias-controlled multiplex PCR, was used to amplify TCRbeta CDR3 regions from genomic DNA. Processing in the source paper ran as follows. The number of nucleated cells in each sample was estimated from the amplification of reference gene primers within the assay. To quantify the absolute abundance of each unique TCRbeta CDR3 rearrangement, sequence reads were collapsed and filtered. For each sample, productive Simpson clonality was calculated as the square root of Simpson's diversity index across productive rearrangements. This immuneACCESS table, as held by TCRdb, lists in-frame sequences with V and J called but not all clones. Of the missing ones, under half trace to an unresolved V gene in checked studies; the others have no known cause. V, J and clone size were drawn from that table, and D and trimming were deduced from the DNA. The sample table lists approximately 84,000 clones, under 85% of them with a count of one. The ten largest account for approximately 28% of the sample.

Sequences SGHRS (CDR1) and YFSETQ (CDR2) are obtained from the germline V gene. From the cysteine through the phenylalanine, the CDR3 covers 13 amino acids. Only the CDR3 portion is preserved as DNA: 39 bases, with reading frame beginning at the first base. The trim is 4 bases for V and 14 bases for J, with a gap of 21 bases between the germline ends. The collaborating institutions used their own protocols to collect whole blood in K2EDTA tubes. For TCRbeta analysis, collaborator samples were shipped as frozen whole blood, as isolated PBMCs, or as DNA extracted from either sample type. Recombination connected TRBV5-1 to TRBJ2-5; the D gene is perhaps TRBD2, on 7 matching bases. The receptor's source is an elderly woman with acute or convalescent COVID-19. The sample consisted of peripheral blood. The DNA is as follows: TGCGCCAGCAGCCCTCGGGGGGCCCAAGGGTGCTACTTC. Its protein product is CASSPRGAQGCYF. Where the CDR3 stops, the reference TRBV5-1 and TRBJ2-5 genes take over; the full variable domain is KAGVTQTPRYLIKTRGQQVTLSCSPISGHRSVSWYQQTPGQGLQFLFEYFSETQRNKGNFPGRFSGRQFSNSRSEMNVSTLELGDSALYLCASSPRGAQGCYFGPGTRLLVL.